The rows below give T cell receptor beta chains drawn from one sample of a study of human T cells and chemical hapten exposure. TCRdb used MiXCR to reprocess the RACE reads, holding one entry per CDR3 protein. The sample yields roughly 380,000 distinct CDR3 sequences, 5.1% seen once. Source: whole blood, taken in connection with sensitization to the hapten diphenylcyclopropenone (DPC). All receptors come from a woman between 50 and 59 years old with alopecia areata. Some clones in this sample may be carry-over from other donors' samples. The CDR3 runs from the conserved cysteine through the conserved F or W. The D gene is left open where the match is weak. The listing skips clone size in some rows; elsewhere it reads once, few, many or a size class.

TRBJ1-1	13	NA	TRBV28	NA	TGTGCCAGCAGTCCTTTGGGGAGGGAGGAAGCTTTCTTT	CASSPLGREEAFF
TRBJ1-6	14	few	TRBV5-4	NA	TGTGCCAGCAGCCGTCGGACAAGTGCGTCACCCCTCCACTTT	CASSRRTSASPLHF
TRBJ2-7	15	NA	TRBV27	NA	TGTGCCAGCAATCCTCTAGCGCAAACCCTCCCCGAGCAGTACTTC	CASNPLAQTLPEQYF
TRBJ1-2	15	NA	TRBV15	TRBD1	TGTGCCACCAGCGGGGGACAGGGCTTGAACTATGGCTACACCTTC	CATSGGQGLNYGYTF
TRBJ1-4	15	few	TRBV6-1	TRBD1	TGTGCCAGCAGTGATACCGGGACAGCTAATGAAAAACTGTTTTTT	CASSDTGTANEKLFF
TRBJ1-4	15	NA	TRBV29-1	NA	TGCAGCGTTGAGTGGGAGGGAGGAACTAATGAAAAACTGTTTTTT	CSVEWEGGTNEKLFF
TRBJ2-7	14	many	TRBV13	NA	TGTGCCAGCAGCTTAGGGACAAGACGATACGAGCAGTACTTC	CASSLGTRRYEQYF
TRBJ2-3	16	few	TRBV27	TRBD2	TGTGCCAGCAGTTTACAGCCGCGGGGGGCTACAGATACGCAGTATTTT	CASSLQPRGATDTQYF
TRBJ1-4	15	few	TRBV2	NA	TGTGCCAGCAGCGAAACCGGACGGACTAATGAAAAACTGTTTTTT	CASSETGRTNEKLFF
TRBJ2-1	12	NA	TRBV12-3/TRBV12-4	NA	TGTGCCAGCAGTTTGTTCCAGAATGAGCAGTTCTTC	CASSLFQNEQFF
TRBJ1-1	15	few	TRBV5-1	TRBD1	TGCGCCAGCAGCTCTACACCGGGACAGGGTATTGAAGCTTTCTTT	CASSSTPGQGIEAFF
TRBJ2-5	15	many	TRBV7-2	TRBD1	TGTGCCAGCAGCTTCGCCCGGACAGGGGCAGAGACCCAGTACTTC	CASSFARTGAETQYF
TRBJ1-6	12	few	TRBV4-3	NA	TGCGCCAGCAGCCAAGATGGACGTCCCCTCCACTTT	CASSQDGRPLHF
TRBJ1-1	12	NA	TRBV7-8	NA	TGTGCCAGCAGCTTATCCAGGACTGAAGCTTTCTTT	CASSLSRTEAFF
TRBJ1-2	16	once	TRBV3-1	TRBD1	TGTGCCAGCAGCCAAGTGCGCGACAGGGAGATCTATGGCTACACCTTC	CASSQVRDREIYGYTF
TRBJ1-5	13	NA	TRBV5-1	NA	TGCGCCAGCAGCAAGGTGCAGGGCCAGCCCCAGCATTTT	CASSKVQGQPQHF
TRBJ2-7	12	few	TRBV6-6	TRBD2	TGTGCCAGCAGTTACGCGGGGGGCGAGCAGTACTTC	CASSYAGGEQYF
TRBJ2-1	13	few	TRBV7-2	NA	TGTGCCAGCAGCTCCCCCGGCGGGGTTGAGCAGTTCTTC	CASSSPGGVEQFF
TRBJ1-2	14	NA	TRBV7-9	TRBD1	TGTGCCAGCAGCGCCTGGACAGGGAAGTCTGGCTACACCTTC	CASSAWTGKSGYTF
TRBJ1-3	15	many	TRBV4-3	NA	TGCGCCAGCAGCCAAGTAGATAGATCGGGAAACACCATATATTTT	CASSQVDRSGNTIYF
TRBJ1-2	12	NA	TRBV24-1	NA	TGTGCCACCAGTGATTGGTCCGGTGGCTACACCTTC	CATSDWSGGYTF
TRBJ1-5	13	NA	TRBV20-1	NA	TGCAGTGCTAGGAACCTAGGCGGTCAGCCCCAGCATTTT	CSARNLGGQPQHF
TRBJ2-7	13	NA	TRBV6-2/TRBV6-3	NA	TGTGCCAGCAGTCAACGGTTACGGAACGAGCAGTACTTC	CASSQRLRNEQYF
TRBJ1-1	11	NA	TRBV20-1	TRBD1	TGCAGCGGGGACAGCCACACTGAAGCTTTCTTT	CSGDSHTEAFF
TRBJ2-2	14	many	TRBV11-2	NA	TGTGCCAGCAGCTTAGGGGACGGCACCGGGGAGCTGTTTTTT	CASSLGDGTGELFF
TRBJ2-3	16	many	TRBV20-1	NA	TGCAGTGCTAGAGAACCGCGGGGGCTGGGCACAGATACGCAGTATTTT	CSAREPRGLGTDTQYF
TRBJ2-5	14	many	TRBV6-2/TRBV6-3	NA	TGTGCCAGCAACGAAATAGGCGCAGAAGAGACCCAGTACTTC	CASNEIGAEETQYF
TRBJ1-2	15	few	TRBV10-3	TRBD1	TGTGCCATCAGTGAGGTCGGGACAGGGGACTATGGCTACACCTTC	CAISEVGTGDYGYTF
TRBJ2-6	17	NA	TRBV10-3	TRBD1	TGTGCCACTACCCCGGGACAGGAGAGCTCTGGGGCCAACGTCCTGACTTTC	CATTPGQESSGANVLTF
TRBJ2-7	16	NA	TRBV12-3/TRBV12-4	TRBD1	TGTGCCAGCAGTCCTCCGAGAGGACAGGGGCCGCGGGAGCAGTACTTC	CASSPPRGQGPREQYF
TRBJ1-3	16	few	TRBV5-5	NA	TGTGCCAGCAGCTTGGACAACAGGTCCTCTGGAAACACCATATATTTT	CASSLDNRSSGNTIYF
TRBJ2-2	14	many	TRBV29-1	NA	TGCAGCGTTGAGGGGGGCGCGAACACCGGGGAGCTGTTTTTT	CSVEGGANTGELFF
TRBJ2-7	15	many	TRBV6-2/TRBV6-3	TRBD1	TGTGCCAGCCGACAATCCGGGACAGGCCCCCTCGAGCAGTACTTC	CASRQSGTGPLEQYF
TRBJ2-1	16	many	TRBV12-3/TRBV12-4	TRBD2	TGTGCCAGCAGTTCGTCTAGCGGGAGGGCCTACAATGAGCAGTTCTTC	CASSSSSGRAYNEQFF
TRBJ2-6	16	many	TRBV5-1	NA	TGCGCCAGCAGCTTGGTACAAGTTTCTGGGGCCAACGTCCTGACTTTC	CASSLVQVSGANVLTF
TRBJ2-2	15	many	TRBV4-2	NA	TGTGCCAGCAGCCAAGATAAGGGGAGCACCGGGGAGCTGTTTTTT	CASSQDKGSTGELFF
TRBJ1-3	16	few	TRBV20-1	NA	TGCAGTGCTAGAGAGGGCAGTTCTACCTCTGGAAACACCATATATTTT	CSAREGSSTSGNTIYF
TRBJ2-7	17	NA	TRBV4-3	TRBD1	TGCGCCAGCAGCCAAGGCCCTACGGGACAGGGGGCCTACGAGCAGTACTTC	CASSQGPTGQGAYEQYF
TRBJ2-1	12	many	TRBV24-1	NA	TGTGCCACCAGTGACCCCGACAATGAGCAGTTCTTC	CATSDPDNEQFF
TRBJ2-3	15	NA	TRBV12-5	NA	TGTGCTAGTGGACGAGGGAGAGGTGGCACAGATACGCAGTATTTT	CASGRGRGGTDTQYF
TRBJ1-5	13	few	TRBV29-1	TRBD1	TGCAGCGTCGGGGACAGGGGAGGGCAGCCCCAGCATTTT	CSVGDRGGQPQHF
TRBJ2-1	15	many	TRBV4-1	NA	TGCGCCAGCAGCCAAGTAGGCCTAGCTGTCCATGAGCAGTTCTTC	CASSQVGLAVHEQFF
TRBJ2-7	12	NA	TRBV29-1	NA	TGCAGCGTTATAGGGGAGGAGGGCGAGCAGTACTTC	CSVIGEEGEQYF
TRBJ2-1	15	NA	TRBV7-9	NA	TGTGCCAGCAGCTTAGGACAGCCAGCCCACAATGAGCAGTTCTTC	CASSLGQPAHNEQFF
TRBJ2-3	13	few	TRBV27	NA	TGTGCCAGCACTTCCTTCGGCGCAGATACGCAGTATTTT	CASTSFGADTQYF
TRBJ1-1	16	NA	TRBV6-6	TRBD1	TGTGCCAGCAGCCGAACGAGGACAGGGCGAAACACTGAAGCTTTCTTT	CASSRTRTGRNTEAFF
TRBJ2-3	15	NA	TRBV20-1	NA	TGCAGTGCTGTCGGGCAGGGGAGAGGCACAGATACGCAGTATTTT	CSAVGQGRGTDTQYF
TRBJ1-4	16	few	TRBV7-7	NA	TGTGCCAGCAGCTTAGTAGGGCAGGATTTTAATGAAAAACTGTTTTTT	CASSLVGQDFNEKLFF
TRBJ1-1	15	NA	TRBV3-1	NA	TGTGCCAGCAGCCCCTCGGACAGATTGAACACTGAAGCTTTCTTT	CASSPSDRLNTEAFF
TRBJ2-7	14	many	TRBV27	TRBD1	TGTGCCAGCAGTAGGGGACAGGGATTCTACGAGCAGTACTTC	CASSRGQGFYEQYF
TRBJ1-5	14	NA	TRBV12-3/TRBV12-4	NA	TGTGCCAGCAGTTTTGGGCCATCACATCAGCCCCAGCATTTT	CASSFGPSHQPQHF